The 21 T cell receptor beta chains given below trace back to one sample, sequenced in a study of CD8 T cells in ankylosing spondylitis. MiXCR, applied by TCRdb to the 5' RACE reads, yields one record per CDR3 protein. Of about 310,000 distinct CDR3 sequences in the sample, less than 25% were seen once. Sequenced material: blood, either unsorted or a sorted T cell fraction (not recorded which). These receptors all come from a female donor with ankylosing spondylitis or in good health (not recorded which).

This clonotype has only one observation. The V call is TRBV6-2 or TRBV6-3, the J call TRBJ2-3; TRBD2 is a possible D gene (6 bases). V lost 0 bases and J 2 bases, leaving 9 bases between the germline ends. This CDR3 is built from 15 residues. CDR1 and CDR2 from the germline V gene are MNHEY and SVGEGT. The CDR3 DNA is TGTGCCAGCAGTTACTCGCGGGGAACCACAGATACGCAGTATTTT. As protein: CASSYSRGTTDTQYF.

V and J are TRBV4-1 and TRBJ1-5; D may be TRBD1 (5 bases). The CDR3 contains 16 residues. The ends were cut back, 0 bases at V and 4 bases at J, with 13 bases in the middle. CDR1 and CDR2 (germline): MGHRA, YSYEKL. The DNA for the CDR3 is TGCGCCAGCAGCCAAGATAGTCTGGGGGGAAATCAGCCCCAGCATTTT. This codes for CASSQDSLGGNQPQHF.

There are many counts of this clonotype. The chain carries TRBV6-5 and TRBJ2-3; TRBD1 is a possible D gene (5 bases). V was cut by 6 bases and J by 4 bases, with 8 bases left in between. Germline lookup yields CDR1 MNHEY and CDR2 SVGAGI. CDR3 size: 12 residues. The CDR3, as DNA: TGTGCCAGCAGCTCAGGGCCAGATACGCAGTATTTT. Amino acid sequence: CASSSGPDTQYF.

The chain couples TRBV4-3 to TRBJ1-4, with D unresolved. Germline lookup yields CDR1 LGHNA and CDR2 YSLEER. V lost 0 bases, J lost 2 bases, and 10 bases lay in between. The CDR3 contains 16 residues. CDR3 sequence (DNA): TGCGCCAGCAGCCAAGATGTCTCGGGGACTAATGAAAAACTGTTTTTT. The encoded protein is CASSQDVSGTNEKLFF.

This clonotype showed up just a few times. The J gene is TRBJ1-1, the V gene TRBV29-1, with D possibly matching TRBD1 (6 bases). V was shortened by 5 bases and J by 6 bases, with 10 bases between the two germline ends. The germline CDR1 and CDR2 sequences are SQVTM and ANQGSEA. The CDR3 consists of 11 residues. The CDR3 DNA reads TGCAGCGTTCGTACAGGGTCTGAAGCTTTCTTT. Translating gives CSVRTGSEAFF.

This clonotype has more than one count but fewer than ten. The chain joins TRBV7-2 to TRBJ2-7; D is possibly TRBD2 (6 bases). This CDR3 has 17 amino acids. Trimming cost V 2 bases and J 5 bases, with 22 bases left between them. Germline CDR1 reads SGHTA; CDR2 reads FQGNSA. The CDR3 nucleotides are TGTGCCAGCAGCTTACCCGCTTTAGTACGTCGCGGGAACGAGCAGTACTTC. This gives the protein CASSLPALVRRGNEQYF.

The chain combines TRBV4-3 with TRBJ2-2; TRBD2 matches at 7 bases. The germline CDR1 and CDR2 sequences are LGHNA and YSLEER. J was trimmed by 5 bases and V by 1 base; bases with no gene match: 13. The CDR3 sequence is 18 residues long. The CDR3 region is CASSQAFFSGSETGELFF. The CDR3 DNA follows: TGCGCCAGCAGCCAAGCTTTTTTTAGCGGGTCCGAAACCGGGGAGCTGTTTTTT.

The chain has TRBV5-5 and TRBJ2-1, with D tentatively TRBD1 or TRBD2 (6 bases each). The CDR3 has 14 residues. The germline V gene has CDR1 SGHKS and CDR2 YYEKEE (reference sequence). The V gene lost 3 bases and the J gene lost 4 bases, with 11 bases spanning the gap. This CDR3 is CASSWGARYNEQFF. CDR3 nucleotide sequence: TGTGCCAGCAGCTGGGGGGCTAGATACAATGAGCAGTTCTTC.

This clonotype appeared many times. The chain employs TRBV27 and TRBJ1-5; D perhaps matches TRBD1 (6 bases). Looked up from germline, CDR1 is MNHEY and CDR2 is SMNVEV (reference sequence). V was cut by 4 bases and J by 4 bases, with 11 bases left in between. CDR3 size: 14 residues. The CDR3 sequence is CASSYAGANQPQHF. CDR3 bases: TGTGCCAGCAGTTACGCAGGGGCGAATCAGCCCCAGCATTTT.

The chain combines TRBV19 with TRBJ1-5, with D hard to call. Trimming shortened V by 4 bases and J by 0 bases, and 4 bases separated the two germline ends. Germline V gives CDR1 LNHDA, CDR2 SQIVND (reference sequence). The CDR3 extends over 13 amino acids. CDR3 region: CASSKYSNQPQHF. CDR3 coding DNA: TGTGCCAGTAGTAAGTATAGCAATCAGCCCCAGCATTTT. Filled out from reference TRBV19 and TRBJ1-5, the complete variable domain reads DGGITQSPKYLFRKEGQNVTLSCEQNLNHDAMYWYRQDPGQGLRLIYYSQIVNDFQKGDIAEGYSVSREKKESFPLTVTSAQKNPTAFYLCASSKYSNQPQHFGDGTRLSIL.

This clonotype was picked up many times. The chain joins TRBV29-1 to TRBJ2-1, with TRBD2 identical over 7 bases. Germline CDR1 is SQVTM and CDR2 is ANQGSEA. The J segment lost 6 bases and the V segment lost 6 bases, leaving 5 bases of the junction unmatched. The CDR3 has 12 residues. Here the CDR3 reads CSVRTRLNEQFF. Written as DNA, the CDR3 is TGCAGCGTCCGGACTAGACTCAATGAGCAGTTCTTC.

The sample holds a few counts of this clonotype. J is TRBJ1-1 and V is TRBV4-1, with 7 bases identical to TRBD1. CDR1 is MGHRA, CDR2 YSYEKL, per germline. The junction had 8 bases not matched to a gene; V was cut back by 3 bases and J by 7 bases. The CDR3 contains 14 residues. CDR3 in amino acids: CASSQSGQRIEAFF. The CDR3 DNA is TGCGCCAGCAGCCAGTCGGGACAGAGAATTGAAGCTTTCTTT.

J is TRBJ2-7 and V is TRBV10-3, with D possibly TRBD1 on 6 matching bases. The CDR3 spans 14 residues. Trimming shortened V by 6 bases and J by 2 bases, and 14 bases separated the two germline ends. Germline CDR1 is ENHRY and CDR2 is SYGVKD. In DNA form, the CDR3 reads TGTGCCATCAGCCTACAGGGAAATACCTACGAGCAGTACTTC. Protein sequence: CAISLQGNTYEQYF.

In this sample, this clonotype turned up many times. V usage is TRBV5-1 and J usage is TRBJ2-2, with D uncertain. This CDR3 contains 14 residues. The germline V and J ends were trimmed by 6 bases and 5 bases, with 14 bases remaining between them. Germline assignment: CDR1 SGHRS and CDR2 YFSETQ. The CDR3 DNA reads TGCGCCAGCACTCTAGTCCTGGGGACCGGGGAGCTGTTTTTT. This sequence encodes CASTLVLGTGELFF. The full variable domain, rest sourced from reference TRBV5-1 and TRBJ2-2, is KAGVTQTPRYLIKTRGQQVTLSCSPISGHRSVSWYQQTPGQGLQFLFEYFSETQRNKGNFPGRFSGRQFSNSRSEMNVSTLELGDSALYLCASTLVLGTGELFFGEGSRLTVL.

In nucleotides, the CDR3 is TGTGCCAGCAGCTCGCTAGCGGGAGTCACAGATACGCAGTATTTT. It is translated as CASSSLAGVTDTQYF. The chain uses TRBV7-6 and TRBJ2-3; 10 nucleotides align to TRBD2. The germline CDR1 and CDR2 sequences are SGHVS and FNYEAQ. The CDR3 runs to 15 residues. The J segment lost 2 bases and the V segment lost 4 bases, leaving 3 bases of the junction unmatched.

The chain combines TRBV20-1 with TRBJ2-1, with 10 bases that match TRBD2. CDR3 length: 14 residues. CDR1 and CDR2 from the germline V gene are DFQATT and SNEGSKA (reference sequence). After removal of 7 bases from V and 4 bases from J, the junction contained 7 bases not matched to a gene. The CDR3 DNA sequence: TGCAGTGTCAGGTCACTAGCGGGGTACAATGAGCAGTTCTTC. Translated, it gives CSVRSLAGYNEQFF.

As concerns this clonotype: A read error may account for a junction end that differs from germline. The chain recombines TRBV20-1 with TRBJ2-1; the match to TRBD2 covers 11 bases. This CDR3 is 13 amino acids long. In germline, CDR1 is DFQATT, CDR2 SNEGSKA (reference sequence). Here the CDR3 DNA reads TGCAGTGCGGGCGGACTAGCGGGCGAAAAGCAATTCTTC. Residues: CSAGGLAGEKQFF.

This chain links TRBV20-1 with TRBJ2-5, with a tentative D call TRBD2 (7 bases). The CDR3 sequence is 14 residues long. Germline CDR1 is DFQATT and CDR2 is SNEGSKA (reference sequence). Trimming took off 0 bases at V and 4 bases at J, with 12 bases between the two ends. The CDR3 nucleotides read TGCAGTGCTAGAGATTATAGGGGGGGAGAGACCCAGTACTTC. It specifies CSARDYRGGETQYF.

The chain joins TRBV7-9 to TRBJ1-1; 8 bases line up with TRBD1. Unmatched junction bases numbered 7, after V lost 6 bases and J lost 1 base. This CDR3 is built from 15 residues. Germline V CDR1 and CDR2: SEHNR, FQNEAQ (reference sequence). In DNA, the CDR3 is TGTGCCAGCAGTTCATCCGGGACAGGGAACACTGAAGCTTTCTTT. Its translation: CASSSSGTGNTEAFF.

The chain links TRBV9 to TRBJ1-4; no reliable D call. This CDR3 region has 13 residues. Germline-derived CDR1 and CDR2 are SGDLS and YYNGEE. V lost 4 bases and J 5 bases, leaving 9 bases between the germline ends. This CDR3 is CASSPRLNEKLFF. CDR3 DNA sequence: TGTGCCAGCAGCCCCCGACTGAATGAAAAACTGTTTTTT. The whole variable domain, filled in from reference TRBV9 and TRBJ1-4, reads DSGVTQTPKHLITATGQRVTLRCSPRSGDLSVYWYQQSLDQGLQFLIQYYNGEERAKGNILERFSAQQFPDLHSELNLSSLELGDSALYFCASSPRLNEKLFFGSGTQLSVL.

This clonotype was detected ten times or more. The CDR3 DNA is TGCAGCGTTGTTGGCTACGAGCAGTACTTC. It encodes CSVVGYEQYF. The chain is built from TRBV29-1 and TRBJ2-7; D is undetermined. In germline, CDR1 is SQVTM, CDR2 ANQGSEA. V dropped 4 bases and J dropped 3 bases, with 4 bases sitting between them. The CDR3 consists of 10 residues.